This paragraph reports one TCR beta chain. In its sample, this clonotype was seen once. Its recognized antigen is unknown. A clone one base away is much larger, so this may be a read error. CDR1 and CDR2, per the germline V gene, are MNHEY and SVGEGT. Trimming takes 5 bases off V and 1 base off J; junction bases not matched to a gene: 8. From cysteine to phenylalanine, the CDR3 is 18 amino acids long. Of the read, only the CDR3 DNA is kept; its 54 bases are in frame from base 1. Using a constant-region primer and ProtoScript II reverse transcriptase, TCRbeta-specific cDNA was reverse-transcribed from about 540 ng total RNA. Construction of the TCRbeta libraries relied on three nested rounds of multiplex PCR, following a slightly modified ARM-PCR procedure. Each of the first two PCR rounds ran for roughly 9 cycles and used multiplex TRBV1-TRBV30 forward primers together with a Cbeta reverse primer. Sample barcodes and Illumina adapters were added in a final 25-cycle PCR with Deep VentR polymerase. Before sequencing, amplicons between 200 and 500 bp were purified from gel using a QIAquick gel extraction kit. An Illumina HiSeq 2500 was used to sequence the TCRbeta amplicons with 250-bp paired-end reads. The original methods were these. Reads were quality-trimmed with Trimmomatic v0.33, and paired reads were merged with FLASH v1.2.11 to recover full CDR3 sequences. MiGEC v1.2.1b assigned V, D and J germline segments to the rearranged TCRbeta sequences. Clonotype statistics and Shannon-Wiener diversity indices were computed with VDJtools v1.0.0. To reduce sampling bias, subsequent analyses other than the diversity analysis used only the 250 most abundant clonotypes in each sample. TCRdb cleaned the public reads at Q25 with fastp, built clones with MiXCR and kept in-frame beta chains. Each entry is one CDR3 protein sequence, shown with its most common DNA and genes. The authors' filters were not applied to this entry. This sample is represented by 100,000 to 150,000 distinct CDR3 sequences; 55% to 75% of them were singletons. 8.4% of the sample rests with the top ten.

Total RNA and DNA were co-extracted from about 20-30 mg of bulk tissue with the AllPrep DNA/RNA mini kit, without cell sorting. Between late 2015 and 2016, five patients in China with histopathologically diagnosed primary liver carcinoma had surgical resection. Chronic HBV infection was present in the patients, and the patients were treatment-naive at sampling. Five spatially separated regions were sampled per tumor: superior, inferior, left-lateral and right-lateral poles, plus the tumor centre. Histological examination found more than 75% viable tumor cells in every tumor sample. Fresh tumor and adjacent tissue pieces were bisected; one half was stored in RNAlater at -80°C, the other sent for histology. This record comes from a study of tumor-infiltrating lymphocytes in primary liver carcinoma (dated by TCRdb to between 2016 and 2019). About the study as a whole: The five patients, three men and two women aged 30 to 69 years, had hepatocellular carcinoma (four) or combined HCC and intrahepatic cholangiocarcinoma (one). The tumors of the five patients were staged as T1-T3 N0M0, with maximum diameters ranging from roughly 4 to 10 cm. Each sample produced roughly 3.5 to 7.5 million productive TCRbeta reads, and read depth showed no significant difference between tissue types. Repertoires from technical replicates were highly reproducible, with mean shared-clone rates roughly 0.89 and correlation coefficients above 0.98. Across five regions of each liver tumor, along with adjacent normal tissue and blood, the study brought together TCRbeta repertoire sequencing, expression microarrays and whole-exome sequencing. TCRbeta repertoire sequencing covered about 35 specimens from 5 patients: around 25 tumor regions, 5 adjacent noncancerous liver tissues and 5 peripheral blood samples. To link TCRbeta repertoire diversity to the local molecular phenotype, the approximately 26 tumor region samples were profiled with Agilent mRNA microarrays.

Study-level results and caveats: Comparison of CD4+ and CD8+ T cell repertoires was precluded by the use of bulk unsorted samples. Compared with blood, tumors had a significantly larger share of the repertoire taken up by the top 250 clones (p = 0.039). Just about 8-24% of top clones turned up in all five regions of a tumor, which suggests spatial heterogeneity among tumor-infiltrating T cells. Only the TCR beta chain was sequenced, which likely underestimates true repertoire diversity because unpaired alpha chains were not captured. The study included only four or five patients, and the authors note findings should be validated in a larger study. Repertoire overlap was higher between tumor regions (mean roughly 35%) than tumor-adjacent (approximately 17%) or tumor-blood (approximately 15%) pairs, consistent with antigen-driven expansion.

Sequencing was done on a sample of liver tumor tissue from sampling region 3. According to the study, the label for this sample's cell subset or site signals: tumor region T3, left-lateral pole. This sequence was found in a woman aged 60-70 years with primary liver carcinoma and hepatitis B virus infection. The chain links TRBV6-2 or TRBV6-3 with TRBJ2-1, with TRBD2 identical over 13 junction bases. The DNA sequence follows: TGTGCCAGCAGTGGAACAAGGACTAGCGGGAGATCCTACAATGAGCAGTTCTTC. Translated, this gives CASSGTRTSGRSYNEQFF.